A selection of T cell receptor beta chains follows, all from one sample in a study of T cell repertoires in cytomegalovirus infection. These receptors' antigens are unknown. In TCRdb, the reads were re-called with MiXCR into one record per CDR3 protein. This table has roughly 570,000 distinct CDR3 sequences, about 40% appearing once. The specimen was cultured PBMCs, collected from culture after CMV antigen stimulation. Every receptor here comes from a human donor in good health (CMV status not recorded). Some clones in this sample may be carry-over from other donors' samples. CDR3s include the opening cysteine and the closing phenylalanine or tryptophan. The D gene is left open where the match is weak. Clone size is stated in some rows and not others, as once, few, many or a class when expanded.

cdr3_nt	cdr3_aa	j_call	clone_size	d_call	v_call
TGCGCCAGCAGCTGGGGACAGGCAGGAACCGGGGAGCTGTTTTTT	CASSWGQAGTGELFF	TRBJ2-2	NA	TRBD1	TRBV5-1
TGCAGTGCTAGAGTGTCTTCTGGAAACACCATATATTTT	CSARVSSGNTIYF	TRBJ1-3	NA	NA	TRBV20-1
TGTGCCAGCAGCAAGGGACAGACGAATTCACCCCTCCACTTT	CASSKGQTNSPLHF	TRBJ1-6	few	TRBD1	TRBV7-9
TGTGCCAGCAGCTTAAAGGGGGGACAGGGCTATGGCTACACCTTC	CASSLKGGQGYGYTF	TRBJ1-2	NA	TRBD1	TRBV7-2
TGTGCCAGCAGTTACATGTCAGCCGATCAGCCCCAGCATTTT	CASSYMSADQPQHF	TRBJ1-5	few	NA	TRBV6-6
TGTGCCAGCAGTTCCCGGAGTAGCGGGAAAGAACCTGATGAGCAGTTCTTC	CASSSRSSGKEPDEQFF	TRBJ2-1	few	TRBD2	TRBV6-2/TRBV6-3
TGCAGTGCTAGTGGACCCGTGGGTACCCAGCATTTT	CSASGPVGTQHF	TRBJ1-5	NA	NA	TRBV20-1
TGTGCCAGCAGTGACGGCGGGGGGCCCACAGATACGCAGTATTTT	CASSDGGGPTDTQYF	TRBJ2-3	NA	TRBD2	TRBV2
TGTGCCAGCAGCCAACTCGGTGCAACTTTCTTT	CASSQLGATFF	TRBJ1-1	few	NA	TRBV3-1
TGTGCCATCAGTGAGTCTATCCCCGGTTCTTTGACCGGGGCCAACGTCCTGACTTTC	CAISESIPGSLTGANVLTF	TRBJ2-6	NA	NA	TRBV10-3